The rows below give T cell receptor beta chains drawn from one sample of a study of blood T cells in healthy people across ages. TCRdb fed the 5' RACE reads into MiXCR, producing one record per CDR3 protein. The table includes around 990,000 distinct CDR3 sequences, almost 25% detected once. These records were also assigned to another study, of T cells of mothers and their children.

Sample: blood. The receptors stem from a girl aged 2 to 10 in good health. The CDR3 runs from the conserved cysteine through the conserved F or W. D genes are given only for firm matches. Size is stated for part of the rows, as once, few or many counts, or as a class when the clone is expanded.

d_gene	v_gene	abundance	j_gene	CDR3aa	CDR3nt
TRBD2	TRBV4-2	-	TRBJ2-5	CASSQEVWRGGFETQYF	TGTGCGAGCAGCCAAGAAGTGTGGCGGGGGGGCTTTGAGACCCAGTACTTC
TRBD1	TRBV28	few	TRBJ2-3	CASRRGTGGYTQYF	TGTGCCAGCAGGCGTGGGACAGGGGGATATACGCAGTATTTT
TRBD1	TRBV28	-	TRBJ1-2	CASGLTGTVYGYTF	TGTGCCAGCGGTCTGACCGGGACAGTCTATGGCTACACCTTC
-	TRBV27	few	TRBJ1-2	CASSFPGGEGYTF	TGTGCCAGCAGCTTCCCCGGGGGAGAAGGTTACACCTTC
-	TRBV10-3	-	TRBJ2-2	CAITAGPNTGELFF	TGTGCCATCACTGCGGGCCCGAACACCGGGGAGCTGTTTTTT
TRBD1	TRBV20-1	-	TRBJ1-2	CSAGQGAPANYGYTF	TGCAGTGCTGGACAGGGGGCGCCAGCTAACTATGGCTACACCTTC
-	TRBV21-1	-	TRBJ2-7	CASRGFGGTTYEQYF	TGTGCCAGCAGGGGGTTTGGAGGGACCACCTACGAGCAGTACTTC
TRBD2	TRBV9	-	TRBJ2-3	CASSVAGGDNSDTQYF	TGTGCCAGCAGCGTAGCGGGGGGGGACAACTCAGATACGCAGTATTTT
TRBD1	TRBV20-1	-	TRBJ2-1	CSARVDRAHHNEQFF	TGCAGTGCTAGAGTGGACAGGGCCCACCACAATGAGCAGTTCTTC
-	TRBV5-1	-	TRBJ2-1	CASSHTGTPIPDEQFF	TGCGCCAGCAGCCATACCGGGACCCCTATCCCGGATGAGCAGTTCTTC
TRBD1	TRBV28	-	TRBJ2-7	CARKTGIYEQYF	TGTGCCAGAAAGACAGGGATCTACGAGCAGTACTTC
-	TRBV2	few	TRBJ2-2	CASSEAATGELFF	TGTGCCAGCAGTGAAGCAGCTACCGGGGAGCTGTTTTTT
TRBD1	TRBV7-9	-	TRBJ1-2	CASSPGQGAASPNYGYTF	TGTGCCAGCAGCCCGGGACAGGGAGCCGCTAGCCCTAACTATGGCTACACCTTC
-	TRBV29-1	-	TRBJ1-2	CSVSSWVF	TGCAGCGTGTCCAGTTGGGTCTTC
-	TRBV4-3	-	TRBJ2-6	CASSPSVGQSGANVLTF	TGCGCCAGCAGCCCCAGTGTCGGACAGTCCGGGGCCAACGTCCTGACTTTC
-	TRBV29-1	once	TRBJ2-3	CSVYLEVDTQYF	TGCAGCGTTTACCTGGAGGTAGATACGCAGTATTTT
-	TRBV20-1	-	TRBJ2-3	CSSWASEGALIGTQYF	TGCAGCTCATGGGCGTCGGAGGGGGCCCTGATCGGCACGCAGTATTTT
-	TRBV5-1	few	TRBJ2-5	CASSLAEAPETQYF	TGCGCCAGCAGCTTAGCGGAGGCCCCGGAGACCCAGTACTTC
-	TRBV7-9	-	TRBJ2-1	CASSPGAGDLQQFF	TGTGCCAGCAGCCCAGGGGCAGGGGACCTACAGCAGTTCTTC
TRBD1	TRBV4-1	-	TRBJ2-7	CASSHPGQGVHEQYF	TGCGCCAGCAGCCACCCGGGACAGGGGGTCCACGAGCAGTACTTC
-	TRBV28	-	TRBJ1-5	CASSFLVGLNQPQHF	TGTGCCAGCAGTTTCCTTGTGGGGTTAAATCAGCCCCAGCATTTT
TRBD2	TRBV10-3	-	TRBJ2-5	CAISDSGGQETQYF	TGTGCCATCAGTGATAGCGGGGGGCAAGAGACCCAGTACTTC
-	TRBV29-1	few	TRBJ1-3	CSVEVMDGKNTIYF	TGCAGCGTTGAAGTTATGGATGGGAAGAACACCATATATTTT
-	TRBV20-1	few	TRBJ1-4	CSARQDGNEKLFF	TGCAGTGCTAGACAGGATGGAAATGAAAAACTGTTTTTT
TRBD1	TRBV29-1	few	TRBJ2-3	CSVEGGQGTDTQYF	TGCAGCGTTGAAGGAGGACAGGGCACAGATACGCAGTATTTT
-	TRBV7-2	few	TRBJ1-4	CASSLAGDLGKLFF	TGTGCCAGCAGCTTAGCGGGGGACCTAGGAAAACTGTTTTTT
-	TRBV28	-	TRBJ2-7	CASSYPGLYYEQYF	TGTGCCAGCAGTTACCCGGGACTTTACTACGAGCAGTACTTC
-	TRBV6-2/TRBV6-3	few	TRBJ2-3	CASSSRLSTQYF	TGTGCCAGCAGTTCGCGTTTGAGTACGCAGTATTTT
TRBD1	TRBV4-3	few	TRBJ2-7	CASSRDRTGDEQYF	TGCGCCAGCAGCCGGGACAGGACTGGAGACGAGCAGTACTTC
-	TRBV20-1	few	TRBJ2-7	CSARTLLGGPEQYF	TGCAGTGCTAGGACGCTGCTGGGGGGTCCCGAGCAGTACTTC
-	TRBV9	few	TRBJ2-1	CASSAAGSWGNEQFF	TGTGCCAGCAGCGCCGCAGGGTCATGGGGCAATGAGCAGTTCTTC
-	TRBV11-2	-	TRBJ2-3	CASSFRGGYTQYF	TGTGCCAGCAGCTTTAGGGGTGGTTATACGCAGTATTTT
-	TRBV6-6	few	TRBJ2-1	CASRGVRTSYNEQFF	TGTGCCAGTAGGGGGGTCCGGACAAGTTACAATGAGCAGTTCTTC
-	TRBV11-2	-	TRBJ2-5	CASSSRGAPAETQYF	TGTGCCAGCAGCAGCCGAGGGGCCCCGGCAGAGACCCAGTACTTC
TRBD2	TRBV20-1	-	TRBJ2-1	CSASTDRGRFGWEFF	TGCAGTGCTAGTACGGATCGCGGGAGGTTTGGGTGGGAGTTCTTC
-	TRBV6-1	-	TRBJ2-7	CASSEAQASYEQYF	TGTGCCAGCAGTGAAGCACAGGCTTCCTACGAGCAGTACTTC
TRBD1	TRBV6-5	-	TRBJ1-2	CASSTGTGFDYGYTF	TGTGCCAGCAGCACGGGGACAGGGTTCGACTATGGCTACACCTTC
-	TRBV7-9	-	TRBJ2-1	CASSLALDNEQFF	TGTGCCAGCAGCTTAGCCCTGGACAATGAGCAGTTCTTC
TRBD1	TRBV13	few	TRBJ1-1	CASSSPRGQGNEAFF	TGTGCCAGCAGCTCCCCCAGGGGACAGGGGAATGAAGCTTTCTTT
-	TRBV7-9	few	TRBJ2-7	CASSLNSGASYYEQYF	TGTGCCAGCAGCTTAAATTCTGGGGCAAGTTACTACGAGCAGTACTTC
TRBD2	TRBV6-5	few	TRBJ2-7	CASSYSGTRAGEQYF	TGTGCCAGCAGTTACTCTGGGACTAGGGCGGGCGAGCAGTACTTC
TRBD1	TRBV7-9	few	TRBJ1-1	CASSVDRGGTEAFF	TGTGCCAGCAGCGTCGACAGGGGCGGCACTGAAGCTTTCTTT
TRBD2	TRBV12-3/TRBV12-4	many	TRBJ2-1	CASSGFGTSFFNEQFF	TGTGCCAGCAGTGGATTTGGGACTAGCTTTTTTAATGAGCAGTTCTTC
-	TRBV11-2	-	TRBJ2-1	CASSSFGNEQFF	TGTGCCAGCAGCTCCTTCGGCAATGAGCAGTTCTTC
-	TRBV4-1	few	TRBJ1-2	CASSQDRGGPYGYTF	TGCGCCAGCAGCCAAGATCGCGGAGGGCCCTATGGCTACACCTTC
TRBD2	TRBV7-3	few	TRBJ2-1	CASSLGTSGDEQFF	TGTGCCAGCAGCTTAGGGACTAGCGGAGATGAGCAGTTCTTC
-	TRBV4-2	few	TRBJ2-1	CASSQASWRQNNGQFF	TGTGCCAGCAGCCAGGCCTCCTGGCGTCAGAACAATGGGCAGTTCTTC
TRBD1	TRBV5-5	many	TRBJ2-7	CASSLEGAPYEQYF	TGTGCCAGCAGCTTGGAGGGGGCCCCCTACGAGCAGTACTTC
TRBD2	TRBV6-5	-	TRBJ2-5	CASRPGLVIETQYF	TGTGCCAGCAGGCCGGGACTAGTGATAGAGACCCAGTACTTC
TRBD1	TRBV5-1	-	TRBJ1-2	CASSLGQGAEGYTF	TGCGCCAGCAGCTTGGGACAGGGGGCGGAAGGCTACACCTTC
TRBD1	TRBV25-1	-	TRBJ1-1	CASGTGRVTEAFF	TGTGCCAGCGGGACAGGGAGGGTCACTGAAGCTTTCTTT
-	TRBV7-9	-	TRBJ2-5	CASSPNRVETQYF	TGTGCCAGCAGCCCTAACAGGGTAGAGACCCAGTATTTC
-	TRBV29-1	few	TRBJ1-5	CSGAPHQPQHF	TGCAGCGGCGCACCACATCAGCCCCAGCATTTT